This T cell receptor (beta chain) emerged from a study of cytomegalovirus exposure and HLA in healthy donors. Study results and limitations: What a later analysis reportedly showed was that an Asian-associated ancestry cluster had fewer N-insertions than the approximately 700-donor mean.

In its sample, this clone was seen a few times. The antigen is not known. The PCR ran on 60 Vbeta and 13 Jbeta primers. The assay was immunoSEQ multiplex PCR, and TCRdb's table has in-frame clones only and misses some. The data hold 40,000 or so clones, with about two thirds observed a single time. Trimming took 4 bases from V and 8 from J; bases not matched to a gene: 5. This CDR3 has 15 amino acids. The germline V gene encodes CDR1 WSHSY and CDR2 SAAADI. Sequencing was carried out using PBMCs. The chain uses TRBV10-2 and TRBJ2-1; TRBD2 matches 13 bases. The TCR comes from a woman aged 25 to 39 in good health and CMV-seronegative. The CDR3 sequence: CASSGTSGGADEQFF. Written as DNA, the CDR3 is TGCGCCAGCAGTGGTACTAGCGGGGGGGCGGATGAGCAGTTCTTC.